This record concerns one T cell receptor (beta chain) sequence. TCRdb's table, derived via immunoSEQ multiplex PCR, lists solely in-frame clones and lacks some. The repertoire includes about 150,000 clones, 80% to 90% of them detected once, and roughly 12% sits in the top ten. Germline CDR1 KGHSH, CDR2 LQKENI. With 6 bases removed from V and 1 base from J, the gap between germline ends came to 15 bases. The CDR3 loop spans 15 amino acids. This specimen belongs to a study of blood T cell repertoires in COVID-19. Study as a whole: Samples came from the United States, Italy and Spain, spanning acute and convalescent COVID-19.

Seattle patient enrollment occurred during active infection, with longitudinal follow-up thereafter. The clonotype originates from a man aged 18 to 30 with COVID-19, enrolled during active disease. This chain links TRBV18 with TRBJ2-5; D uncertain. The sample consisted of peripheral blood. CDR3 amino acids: CASSREAMFQETQYF. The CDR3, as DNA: TGTGCCAGCTCTCGCGAGGCAATGTTCCAAGAGACCCAGTACTTC.